Below, 26 T cell receptor beta chains from the same sample are listed, as sequenced in a study of T cell responses to AZD1222 COVID-19 vaccine (dated by TCRdb to the early 2020s). Taken with the paper, the label for time point translates to: baseline before first vaccination. Library generation was performed with the immunoSEQ multiplex PCR assay. Drawn from immuneACCESS, this table holds only the in-frame rearrangements with V and J called that TCRdb kept. Clones are partly lost; checked studies trace under half to an unresolved V gene and leave the rest unexplained. In this sample the table shows approximately 170,000 clones, under 95% of which occur a single time. The ten largest clones take up about 4.4% of the sample. The starting material was peripheral blood, obtained on day 0 of AZD1222 vaccination. These receptors all stem from an adult in good health.

The chain is built from TRBV6-2 or TRBV6-3 and TRBJ2-1; 7 bases align to TRBD2. CDR3 size: 15 residues. Germline CDR1 MNHEY, CDR2 SVGEGT. J gave up 6 bases and V 5 bases, and 10 bases lay outside the gene matches. CDR3 nucleotide sequence: TGTGCCAGCAGTCCAAGGACTAGTGTCTCCAATGAGCAGTTCTTC. It specifies CASSPRTSVSNEQFF.

The sample holds a few counts of this clone. The genes are TRBV5-1 and TRBJ2-3; no definite D call. With 7 bases removed from V and 0 bases from J, the gap between germline ends came to 9 bases. CDR3 size: 13 residues. Germline V gene data show CDR1 as SGHRS and CDR2 as YFSETQ. The CDR3 sequence: CASFSPSTDTQYF. Written as DNA, the CDR3 is TGCGCCAGCTTCAGCCCTAGCACAGATACGCAGTATTTT.

Written as DNA, the CDR3 is TGTGCCAGCAGCTATGGACTTATTTACGAGCAGTACTTC. Encoded protein: CASSYGLIYEQYF. The chain uses TRBV3-1 (or the pseudogene TRBV3-2) and TRBJ2-7, with D perhaps TRBD2 (5 bases). Germline loops: CDR1 LGHDT, CDR2 YNNKEL (reference sequence). V lost 5 bases to trimming and J lost 4 bases, with 12 bases between them. The CDR3 contains 13 residues.

The chain has TRBV5-4 and TRBJ2-1; 7 bases fit TRBD2. CDR1 is SGHNT, CDR2 YYREEE, per germline (reference sequence). V shed 4 bases and J 4 bases; nucleotides not matched to a gene: 11. This CDR3 has 16 amino acids. In DNA, the CDR3 is TGTGCCAGCAGCACCATGGGGACTATCAATTACAATGAGCAGTTCTTC. It codes for CASSTMGTINYNEQFF.

Points on this clone: This specimen includes other DNA sequences encoding the same CDR3. This sequence joins TRBV18 and TRBJ1-1, with a tentative D call TRBD1 (5 bases). There are 13 residues in the CDR3. V was cut by 0 bases and J by 5 bases, with 7 bases left in between. The germline gives CDR1 KGHSH, CDR2 LQKENI. In DNA, the CDR3 is TGTGCCAGCTCACCACCCGGGGGAACTGAAGCTTTCTTT. This sequence encodes CASSPPGGTEAFF.

The chain couples TRBV18 to TRBJ2-2; no definite D call. V was pared by 2 bases and J by 0 bases, with 10 bases between. This CDR3 contains 16 residues. Germline CDR1 KGHSH, CDR2 LQKENI. CDR3 DNA sequence: TGTGCCAGCTCACCAGTTTCCAAAGCGAACACCGGGGAGCTGTTTTTT. Amino acid sequence: CASSPVSKANTGELFF.

This chain uses TRBV3-1 (or the pseudogene TRBV3-2) with TRBJ1-3; a possible D gene is TRBD1 (5 bases). Germline V CDR1 and CDR2: LGHDT, YNNKEL (reference sequence). V was pared by 1 base and J by 0 bases, with 13 bases between. There are 17 residues in the CDR3. The CDR3 sequence: CASSQAGWGSSGNTIYF. The CDR3 coding sequence is TGTGCCAGCAGCCAAGCGGGCTGGGGGAGCTCTGGAAACACCATATATTTT.

This chain joins TRBV7-3 and TRBJ2-3; 7 nucleotides match TRBD2. Germline V gives CDR1 SGHTA, CDR2 FQGTGA. With 4 bases clipped from V and 2 bases from J, the junction kept 6 bases outside the gene matches. The CDR3 is made up of 15 amino acids. CDR3 DNA sequence: TGTGCCAGCAGCTACGGGACTACCCTCACAGATACGCAGTATTTT. It codes for CASSYGTTLTDTQYF.

This chain connects TRBV7-3 to TRBJ2-2; the D gene is possibly TRBD1 (5 bases). The CDR3 length is 16 residues. Per germline, CDR1 SGHTA and CDR2 FQGTGA. The V gene lost 5 bases and the J gene lost 4 bases, with 17 bases spanning the gap. This chain's CDR3 is CASSPFGAISTGELFF. CDR3 DNA sequence: TGTGCCAGCAGCCCCTTTGGGGCTATAAGCACCGGGGAGCTGTTTTTT.

The rearrangement links TRBV6-2 or TRBV6-3 to TRBJ2-7; D uncertain. The germline V and J ends were trimmed by 0 bases and 2 bases, with 11 bases remaining between them. The CDR3 has 15 amino acids. Germline-derived CDR1 and CDR2 are MNHEY and SVGEGT. CDR3 sequence (DNA): TGTGCCAGCAGTTACTCCAAAGCCCCCCCCTACGAGCAGTACTTC. Protein product: CASSYSKAPPYEQYF.

This clone was recorded once. This chain connects TRBV5-5 to TRBJ2-1; 7 nucleotides line up with TRBD2. This CDR3 has 14 amino acids. CDR1 and CDR2 (germline): SGHKS, YYEKEE (reference sequence). V trimming: 1 base; J trimming: 8 bases; junction bases outside the gene matches: 6. The CDR3 DNA reads as TGTGCCAGCAGCTTGTCGGGAGGACGGGATGAGCAGTTCTTC. This sequence encodes CASSLSGGRDEQFF.

This rearrangement joins TRBV7-2 to TRBJ2-5, with unresolved D. Trimming stripped 3 bases from V and 2 bases from J, with 7 bases between. The V gene's germline CDR1 is SGHTA and CDR2 FQGNSA. There are 13 residues in the CDR3. The CDR3 reads CASSLQRQETQYF. In DNA form, the CDR3 reads TGTGCCAGCAGCTTGCAGCGACAAGAGACCCAGTACTTC.

The chain has TRBV19 and TRBJ1-1; D is perhaps TRBD1 (5 bases). CDR1 is LNHDA and CDR2 is SQIVND in the germline V gene (reference sequence). The CDR3 contains 16 residues. Trimming took off 5 bases at V and 0 bases at J, with 16 bases between the two ends. In DNA form, the CDR3 reads TGTGCCAGTAGTGCCGGGACGGACTTTATGAACACTGAAGCTTTCTTT. Amino acid sequence: CASSAGTDFMNTEAFF.

V is TRBV3-1 (or the pseudogene TRBV3-2) and J is TRBJ1-4; D perhaps matches TRBD1 (6 bases). V gave up 1 base and J gave up 7 bases, with 16 bases separating them. The CDR3 length is 16 residues. Germline loops: CDR1 LGHDT, CDR2 YNNKEL (reference sequence). CDR3 bases: TGTGCCAGCAGCCAAGTGGGAGGGAGGGGGAGTGAAAAACTGTTTTTT. It specifies CASSQVGGRGSEKLFF.

The rearrangement joins TRBV3-1 (or the pseudogene TRBV3-2) to TRBJ1-5, with a tentative D call TRBD1 (5 bases). The CDR3 is 17 amino acids. Trimming left V 1 base short and J 2 bases short, with 15 bases between. Germline V gene data show CDR1 as LGHDT and CDR2 as YNNKEL (reference sequence). CDR3: CASSQGAMGGGNQPQHF. The DNA for the CDR3 is TGTGCCAGCAGCCAAGGGGCGATGGGGGGAGGCAATCAGCCCCAGCATTTT.

CDR3 nucleotide sequence: TGTGCCAGCAGCCAAGAAGACCGCCCAGGGGGCGTAAATGAGCAGTTCTTC. Protein product: CASSQEDRPGGVNEQFF. The J gene is TRBJ2-1, the V gene TRBV3-1 (or the pseudogene TRBV3-2); 8 positions agree with TRBD1. The V segment lost 0 bases and the J segment 7 bases; nucleotides outside the gene matches: 11. CDR1 is LGHDT, CDR2 YNNKEL, per germline (reference sequence). This CDR3 comprises 17 residues.

V gene TRBV5-1 combines with J gene TRBJ2-1, with D tentatively TRBD1 (7 bases). The CDR3 extends over 15 amino acids. The germline V gene has CDR1 SGHRS and CDR2 YFSETQ. The ends were cut back, 4 bases at V and 7 bases at J, with 18 bases in the middle. Here the CDR3 reads CASSLAGGSRNEQFF. Written as DNA, the CDR3 is TGCGCCAGCAGCCTGGCAGGGGGGAGCAGGAATGAGCAGTTCTTC.

The chain carries TRBV10-1 and TRBJ1-1; D is possibly TRBD1 (5 bases). Deletions cut 8 bases from V and 4 bases from J, with 8 bases between. Germline V gives CDR1 WNHNN, CDR2 SYGVQD (reference sequence). The CDR3 is made up of 11 amino acids. Here the CDR3 DNA reads TGCGCCAGCGGGACCCTCACTGAAGCTTTCTTT. Its translation: CASGTLTEAFF.

This rearrangement joins TRBV7-9 to TRBJ2-1, with 11 bases that match TRBD2. This CDR3 is 17 amino acids long. The V gene's germline CDR1 is SEHNR and CDR2 FQNEAQ (reference sequence). The trim removed 5 bases at V and 4 bases at J, leaving 10 bases unmatched. This CDR3 is CASSVAVTSGVYNEQFF. In nucleotides, the CDR3 is TGTGCCAGCAGCGTGGCCGTGACTAGCGGGGTATACAATGAGCAGTTCTTC.

The V gene is TRBV28, the J gene TRBJ2-7, with TRBD1 identical over 7 bases. CDR1 is MDHEN and CDR2 is SYDVKM in the germline V gene. This CDR3 has 13 residues. Germline trimming cut 6 bases from V and 2 bases from J; bases unmatched to any gene: 4. The CDR3 sequence: CASSNTGAYEQYF. The CDR3 DNA sequence: TGTGCCAGCAGCAATACAGGGGCCTACGAGCAGTACTTC.

The rearrangement uses TRBV3-1 (or the pseudogene TRBV3-2) and TRBJ2-7; D is unresolved. This CDR3 is 14 amino acids long. The ends were cut back, 0 bases at V and 4 bases at J, with 10 bases in the middle. CDR1 LGHDT and CDR2 YNNKEL come from the germline V gene (reference sequence). Here the CDR3 reads CASSQEGWVYEQYF. CDR3 nucleotide sequence: TGTGCCAGCAGCCAAGAAGGGTGGGTTTACGAGCAGTACTTC.

The J gene is TRBJ1-6, the V gene TRBV7-3; D is possibly TRBD1 (6 bases). The germline V gene encodes CDR1 SGHTA and CDR2 FQGTGA. The ends were cut back, 8 bases at V and 6 bases at J, with 20 bases in the middle. This CDR3 is built from 16 residues. The CDR3 nucleotides read TGTGCCAGCGCGCAGGGGAGCGCCGCGGGTAATTCACCCCTCCACTTT. It yields the protein CASAQGSAAGNSPLHF.

The chain couples TRBV11-3 to TRBJ2-7; no clear D gene. Trimming pared 4 bases from V and 9 bases from J, leaving 16 bases between. This CDR3 contains 13 residues. Germline lookup yields CDR1 SGHNT and CDR2 YENEEA. In nucleotides, the CDR3 is TGTGCCAGCAGCTGGGCTTGGGATCTTCGGCAGTACTTC. Encoded protein: CASSWAWDLRQYF.

V is TRBV12-3 or TRBV12-4 and J is TRBJ1-2; D unclear. This CDR3 region has 12 residues. V lost 3 bases to trimming and J lost 5 bases, with 7 bases between them. In nucleotides, the CDR3 is TGTGCCAGCAGTTTGAGGACTTATGGCTACACCTTC. Translated, it gives CASSLRTYGYTF.

The genes are TRBV7-2 and TRBJ1-5; unclear D gene. The V gene's germline CDR1 is SGHTA and CDR2 FQGNSA. Trimming cost V 5 bases and J 0 bases, with 5 bases left between them. The CDR3 spans 13 residues. CDR3 in DNA: TGTGCCAGCAGCATAGATAGCAATCAGCCCCAGCATTTT. Translation: CASSIDSNQPQHF. Full variable domain (missing parts from reference TRBV7-2 and TRBJ1-5): GAGVSQSPSNKVTEKGKDVELRCDPISGHTALYWYRQSLGQGLEFLIYFQGNSAPDKSGLPSDRFSAERTGGSVSTLTIQRTQQEDSAVYLCASSIDSNQPQHFGDGTRLSIL.

The CDR3 DNA reads as TGTGCCAGCAGACCAGGGACAGGGGATACTTCACCCCTCCACTTT. Its translation is CASRPGTGDTSPLHF. The chain combines TRBV3-1 (or the pseudogene TRBV3-2) with TRBJ1-6; 10 positions match TRBD1. The CDR3 sequence is 15 residues long. Germline V gives CDR1 LGHDT, CDR2 YNNKEL (reference sequence). The J segment lost 9 bases and the V segment lost 6 bases, leaving 8 bases of the junction unmatched.